A selection of T cell receptor beta chains follows, all from one sample in a study of PD-L1 blockade in urothelial cancer. Here immunoSEQ multiplex PCR was the method, and the copy in TCRdb shows in-frame clones only, minus some. The repertoire has 70,000 to 75,000 clones, 80% to 85% of them found once; the top ten carry roughly 9.2%. The input for sequencing was PBMCs, taken around atezolizumab (anti-PD-L1) treatment. Receptor source: a woman aged 70 to 79 with urothelial cancer. Each CDR3 is given with its conserved first and last residue. Each record gives: D gene, J gene, V gene, clone size, CDR3 DNA, CDR3 protein. D genes are given only for firm matches. Size is omitted from some rows. Given values are once, few, many or a class for expanded clones.

D: TRBD2; J: TRBJ2-5; V: TRBV6-6; size: -; DNA: TGTGCCAGCAGTTCTTTACTAGCGGGGAGAGAGACCCAGTACTTC; CDR3: CASSSLLAGRETQYF
D: -; J: TRBJ2-3; V: TRBV28; size: -; DNA: TGTGCCAGCAGCCGGGGAAGCGATACGCAGTATTTT; CDR3: CASSRGSDTQYF
D: TRBD2; J: TRBJ2-7; V: TRBV6-1; size: -; DNA: TGTGCCAGCAGTGAGCAAGCGGGGCCCTACGAGCAGTACTTC; CDR3: CASSEQAGPYEQYF
D: -; J: TRBJ2-2; V: TRBV21-1; size: -; DNA: TGTGCCAGCAGCAAAGTAGCCAGGGGGGTCGTGGGGGAGCTGTTTTTT; CDR3: CASSKVARGVVGELFF
D: -; J: TRBJ2-1; V: TRBV18; size: -; DNA: TGTGCCAGCTTACTCTACAATGAGCAGTTCTTC; CDR3: CASLLYNEQFF
D: -; J: TRBJ2-2; V: TRBV9; size: -; DNA: TGTGCCAGCAGGACTGGGACATTCGGGGAGCTGTTTTTT; CDR3: CASRTGTFGELFF
D: -; J: TRBJ1-2; V: TRBV7-9; size: -; DNA: TGTGCCAGCCACCGACAGGCGGGGGACTATGGCTACACCTTC; CDR3: CASHRQAGDYGYTF
D: TRBD2; J: TRBJ2-1; V: TRBV9; size: once; DNA: TGTGCCAGCAGCGTAGACCCGCGGGAGTGGTCTCGGCAGTTCTTC; CDR3: CASSVDPREWSRQFF
D: TRBD2; J: TRBJ2-7; V: TRBV18; size: -; DNA: TGTGCCAGCTCACCACGTCCCAGGACTAGCGGGGGGCGCGGAGACGAGCAGTACTTC; CDR3: CASSPRPRTSGGRGDEQYF
D: -; J: TRBJ2-5; V: TRBV6-1; size: -; DNA: TGTGCCAGCAGTGCTCAAGAGGGGGTTACGGCCCAGTACTTC; CDR3: CASSAQEGVTAQYF
D: -; J: TRBJ2-3; V: TRBV9; size: -; DNA: TGTGCCAGCAGCGAGAGTCCGCGGAGCCACACAGATACGCAGTATTTT; CDR3: CASSESPRSHTDTQYF
D: -; J: TRBJ2-5; V: TRBV15; size: -; DNA: TGTGCCACCAGCAGGAGACTCGACCAAGAGACCCAGTACTTC; CDR3: CATSRRLDQETQYF
D: -; J: TRBJ2-7; V: TRBV4-3; size: -; DNA: TGCGCCAGCATCCAAGAATATTGTCATAGGGGTAAGGTCGACTACGAGCAGTACTTC; CDR3: CASIQEYCHRGKVDYEQYF
D: -; J: TRBJ2-5; V: TRBV5-1; size: -; DNA: TGCGCCAGCAGCTTGGCCGGGGGTCAATTGGCCCAGTACTTC; CDR3: CASSLAGGQLAQYF
D: -; J: TRBJ2-5; V: TRBV19; size: -; DNA: TGTGCCAGTAGTATGACTCACTACCAAGAGACCCAGTACTTC; CDR3: CASSMTHYQETQYF
D: TRBD1; J: TRBJ1-1; V: TRBV7-9; size: -; DNA: TGTGCCAGCAGCTTGCAGGGGGGCATGAACACTGAAGCTTTCTTT; CDR3: CASSLQGGMNTEAFF
D: -; J: TRBJ2-5; V: TRBV2; size: -; DNA: TGTGCCAGCAGTGTCTTTGCCAGTCAAGAGACCCAGTACTTC; CDR3: CASSVFASQETQYF
D: TRBD1; J: TRBJ1-2; V: TRBV5-4; size: -; DNA: TGTGCCAGCAGCTACCTGGGACAGGGGTTAGCTGGCTACACCTTC; CDR3: CASSYLGQGLAGYTF
D: -; J: TRBJ2-3; V: TRBV11-2; size: -; DNA: TGTGCCAGCAGCGCATTTCAGGGACTTAGCACAGATACGCAGTATTTT; CDR3: CASSAFQGLSTDTQYF
D: -; J: TRBJ1-2; V: TRBV29-1; size: few; DNA: TGCAGCGTTGCCCAAACCCTCGACAGGACTCCGTCTAACTATGGCTACACCTTC; CDR3: CSVAQTLDRTPSNYGYTF
D: -; J: TRBJ2-5; V: TRBV2; size: -; DNA: TGTGCCAGCAGTGGCGGGACTCAAGAGACCCAGTACTTC; CDR3: CASSGGTQETQYF
D: TRBD2; J: TRBJ2-2; V: TRBV11-2; size: -; DNA: TGTGCCAGCAGCTCGAGACTAGCGGGGGGAAGAACATATACCGGGGAGCTGTTTTTT; CDR3: CASSSRLAGGRTYTGELFF
D: -; J: TRBJ1-5; V: TRBV27; size: -; DNA: TGTGCCAGCAGTTTAGAGCGTAGCAATCAGCCCCAGCATTTT; CDR3: CASSLERSNQPQHF
D: TRBD1; J: TRBJ1-4; V: TRBV5-6; size: once; DNA: TGTGCCAGCAGCCCGGCCACGGGACAGATGAATGAAAAACTGTTTTTT; CDR3: CASSPATGQMNEKLFF
D: -; J: TRBJ2-7; V: TRBV18; size: few; DNA: TGTGCCAGCTCACCAGGAGGATGGGAGCAGTACTTC; CDR3: CASSPGGWEQYF
D: -; J: TRBJ2-2; V: TRBV9; size: -; DNA: TGTGCCAGCAGCGCCCCAAGTGGTAGAGCAGGGAACACCGGGGAGCTGTTTTTT; CDR3: CASSAPSGRAGNTGELFF
D: -; J: TRBJ2-3; V: TRBV7-9; size: few; DNA: TGTGCCAGCAGCTTAGTTTTAACGGGGAGCACAGATACGCAGTATTTT; CDR3: CASSLVLTGSTDTQYF
D: -; J: TRBJ2-7; V: TRBV7-6; size: -; DNA: TGTGCCAGCAGCTTAGCCTGGGACAACTCCTACGAGCAGTACTTC; CDR3: CASSLAWDNSYEQYF
D: TRBD2; J: TRBJ2-7; V: TRBV11-2; size: -; DNA: TGTGCCAGCAGCTTATCCGGGGGGGCCGTCTACGAGCAGTACTTC; CDR3: CASSLSGGAVYEQYF
D: -; J: TRBJ2-1; V: TRBV20-1; size: few; DNA: TGCAGTGCTAGAGGGGGCTATGAGCAGTTCTTC; CDR3: CSARGGYEQFF
D: TRBD1; J: TRBJ2-3; V: TRBV11-3; size: once; DNA: TGTGCCAGCAGCATCGGGACAGGGGACACAGATACGCAGTATTTT; CDR3: CASSIGTGDTDTQYF
D: -; J: TRBJ2-2; V: TRBV5-1; size: -; DNA: TGCGCCAGCAGCACGGGGATCACCGGGGAGCTGTTTTTT; CDR3: CASSTGITGELFF
D: TRBD2; J: TRBJ2-5; V: TRBV4-1; size: -; DNA: TGCGCCAGCAGCCAAGATGGGGGGGGAGAGACCCAGTACTTC; CDR3: CASSQDGGGETQYF
D: TRBD1; J: TRBJ2-7; V: TRBV9; size: -; DNA: TGTGCCAGCAGCCCAAGACAGGGTTCGTACGAGCAGTACTTC; CDR3: CASSPRQGSYEQYF
D: TRBD1; J: TRBJ1-2; V: TRBV10-3; size: -; DNA: TGTGCCATCAGTGAAGCCACAGGGGGCAGCCTTGGCTACACCTTC; CDR3: CAISEATGGSLGYTF
D: TRBD1; J: TRBJ2-3; V: TRBV19; size: -; DNA: TGTGCCAGTACCGGACAGGGGAGAATAAATTTTCGCACAGATACGCAGTATTTT; CDR3: CASTGQGRINFRTDTQYF
D: TRBD2; J: TRBJ2-1; V: TRBV5-1; size: -; DNA: TGCGCCAGCAGCTCGACGGGGGGGCCAGTCGATGAGCAGTTCTTC; CDR3: CASSSTGGPVDEQFF
D: -; J: TRBJ2-3; V: TRBV18; size: -; DNA: TGTGCCAGCTCACCAACCCAGGGGACAGATACGCAGTATTTT; CDR3: CASSPTQGTDTQYF
D: TRBD1; J: TRBJ1-4; V: TRBV5-4; size: -; DNA: TGTGCCAGCAGCAGGGGTGGGGACAGGGGTGAAAAACTGTTTTTT; CDR3: CASSRGGDRGEKLFF
D: TRBD2; J: TRBJ2-7; V: TRBV5-1; size: -; DNA: TGCGCCAGCAGCTTTATCCTAGCGGTCAATGGCCCAATCTCCTACGAGCAGTACTTC; CDR3: CASSFILAVNGPISYEQYF
D: TRBD1; J: TRBJ2-7; V: TRBV27; size: -; DNA: TGTGCCAGCGGGTGGACAGGGGTTTTAGGCGAGCAGTACTTC; CDR3: CASGWTGVLGEQYF
D: TRBD2; J: TRBJ2-5; V: TRBV7-2; size: once; DNA: TGTGCCAGCAGTCGGGGGGGATCCCAAGAGACCCAGTACTTC; CDR3: CASSRGGSQETQYF
D: TRBD1; J: TRBJ1-1; V: TRBV25-1; size: -; DNA: TGTGCCAGCAGTGAAGTGACAGGGTTCGCTGAAGCTTTCTTT; CDR3: CASSEVTGFAEAFF
D: -; J: TRBJ1-1; V: TRBV15; size: -; DNA: TGTGCCACCAGCAAGGGACACCAGAACACTGAAGCTTTCTTT; CDR3: CATSKGHQNTEAFF
D: -; J: TRBJ1-2; V: TRBV7-9; size: few; DNA: TGTGCCAGCAGCCTCATGGGAGGGACCTATGGCTACACCTTC; CDR3: CASSLMGGTYGYTF
D: -; J: TRBJ2-3; V: TRBV5-1; size: once; DNA: TGCGCCAGCAGCTTACATTTAGCAACTAGCACAGATACGCAGTATTTT; CDR3: CASSLHLATSTDTQYF
D: TRBD1; J: TRBJ2-1; V: TRBV11-2; size: -; DNA: TGTGCCAGCAGCTTAGGTCCGGGACAGGGGGCCTACAATGAGCAGTTCTTC; CDR3: CASSLGPGQGAYNEQFF
D: -; J: TRBJ1-2; V: TRBV7-9; size: -; DNA: TGTGCCAGCAGCCCTGACAGTAACTATGGCTACACCTTC; CDR3: CASSPDSNYGYTF
D: -; J: TRBJ2-3; V: TRBV6-1; size: once; DNA: TGTGCCAGCAGTGAAGGCGGAGGTTGGGGTAGCACAGATACGCAGTATTTT; CDR3: CASSEGGGWGSTDTQYF
D: -; J: TRBJ2-7; V: TRBV9; size: -; DNA: TGTGCCAGCAGCCTCAAACGGGACTTTTTATACGAGCAGTACTTC; CDR3: CASSLKRDFLYEQYF
D: -; J: TRBJ1-1; V: TRBV5-1; size: -; DNA: TGCGCCAGCAGCTTGTGGCAGGGCCCTAACACTGAAGCTTTCTTT; CDR3: CASSLWQGPNTEAFF
D: TRBD1; J: TRBJ2-7; V: TRBV9; size: -; DNA: TGTGCCAGCAGCGTACGGGACAGGGCCTACGAGCAGTACTTC; CDR3: CASSVRDRAYEQYF
D: TRBD1; J: TRBJ2-1; V: TRBV4-3; size: -; DNA: TGCGCCAGCAGCCAAGAGAGGACAGGCGCCCTGTTCCAATACAATGAGCAGTTCTTC; CDR3: CASSQERTGALFQYNEQFF
D: TRBD1; J: TRBJ2-5; V: TRBV5-6; size: once; DNA: TGTGCCAGCAGCTTGGTCGGACAGGGGATCTACCAAGAGACCCAGTACTTC; CDR3: CASSLVGQGIYQETQYF
D: TRBD1; J: TRBJ1-2; V: TRBV5-1; size: -; DNA: TGCGCCAGCAGCTTCGGGACAGGGGAGGGCGGCTACACCTTC; CDR3: CASSFGTGEGGYTF